This T cell receptor (beta chain) emerged from a study of T cells after yellow fever vaccination. The study made its TCR cDNA through 5'RACE template switching. That step introduced a universal primer site along with UMIs. TCRdb recomputed calls from the 5' RACE reads with MiXCR, one row per CDR3 protein. Here the sample spans about 57,000 distinct CDR3 sequences, 6.5% to 9% being singletons. The V gene's germline CDR1 is SEHNR and CDR2 FQNEAQ (reference sequence). The CDR3 sequence is 15 residues long. The trim removed 2 bases at V and 3 bases at J, leaving 6 bases unmatched. This clonotype was detected ten times or more.

This receptor was taken from a man aged 25 to 45 who received the YFV17D yellow fever vaccine. This sample comprised CD8+ T cells sorted from PBMCs, obtained 15 days after the yellow fever booster vaccination. V and J are TRBV7-9 and TRBJ1-1, with 7 bases that match TRBD1. The CDR3 reads CASSLNPGGDTEAFF. Here the CDR3 DNA reads TGTGCCAGCAGCTTAAATCCAGGGGGGGACACTGAAGCTTTCTTT.